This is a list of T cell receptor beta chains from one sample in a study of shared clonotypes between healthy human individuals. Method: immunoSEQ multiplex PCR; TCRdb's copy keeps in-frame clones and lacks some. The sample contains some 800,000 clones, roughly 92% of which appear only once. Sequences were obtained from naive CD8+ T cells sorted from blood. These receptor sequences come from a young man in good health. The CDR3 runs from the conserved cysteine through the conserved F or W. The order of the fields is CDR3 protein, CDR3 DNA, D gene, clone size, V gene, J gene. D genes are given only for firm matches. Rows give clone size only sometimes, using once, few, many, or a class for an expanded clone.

CSVEAPGTGYTGELFF	TGCAGCGTTGAAGCCCCCGGGACAGGTTACACCGGGGAGCTGTTTTTT	TRBD1	.	TRBV29-1	TRBJ2-2
CATSRDGDTDTQYF	TGTGCCACCAGCAGAGATGGAGACACAGATACGCAGTATTTT	.	.	TRBV15	TRBJ2-3
CASSSTGYEQFF	TGTGCCAGCTCATCCACAGGGTATGAGCAGTTCTTC	.	.	TRBV18	TRBJ2-1
CASAWSSGANVLTF	TGTGCCAGCGCTTGGAGTTCTGGGGCCAACGTCCTGACTTTC	.	once	TRBV2	TRBJ2-6
CASSPLAGVNEQFF	TGTGCCAGCAGTCCTCTAGCGGGAGTCAATGAGCAGTTCTTC	TRBD2	once	TRBV14	TRBJ2-1
CASSLEDVPPYNEQFF	TGTGCCAGCAGCTTAGAGGACGTTCCCCCCTACAATGAGCAGTTCTTC	.	.	TRBV7-9	TRBJ2-1
CASSLVDLGRGNNTGELFF	TGTGCCAGCAGCTTAGTAGATCTCGGCAGGGGAAACAACACCGGGGAGCTGTTTTTT	.	.	TRBV11-3	TRBJ2-2
CASSSIREGPKNIQYF	TGTGCCAGCAGCTCTATTCGGGAGGGCCCCAAAAACATTCAGTACTTC	TRBD2	.	TRBV7-9	TRBJ2-4
CSVGDRVYNEQFF	TGCAGCGTTGGGGACAGGGTCTACAATGAGCAGTTCTTC	TRBD1	.	TRBV29-1	TRBJ2-1
CASSLRSSPDNEQFF	TGTGCCAGCAGCTTAAGATCAAGCCCGGACAATGAGCAGTTCTTC	.	.	TRBV7-7	TRBJ2-1
CASSLYEREGRDEQFF	TGCGCCAGCAGCCTGTACGAGCGGGAGGGCCGGGATGAGCAGTTCTTC	TRBD2	once	TRBV5-1	TRBJ2-1
CASSITSGSSYEQYF	TGTGCCAGTAGCATCACTAGCGGGAGCTCCTACGAGCAGTACTTC	TRBD2	.	TRBV19	TRBJ2-7
CASSPARTSTDTQYF	TGTGCCAGCAGCCCAGCAAGGACTAGCACAGATACGCAGTATTTT	.	.	TRBV7-8	TRBJ2-3
CASSGYSVGTDTQYF	TGTGCCAGCAGCGGTTATAGCGTTGGCACAGATACGCAGTATTTT	.	.	TRBV7-9	TRBJ2-3
CASSLRRGYEQYF	TGTGCCAGCAGTTTAAGGAGAGGTTACGAGCAGTACTTC	.	.	TRBV27	TRBJ2-7
CASSLQGEGLALNEQFF	TGTGCCAGCAGCTTACAGGGAGAGGGACTAGCCCTGAATGAGCAGTTCTTC	TRBD2	.	TRBV7-6	TRBJ2-1
CASSFSGTGENTEAFF	TGTGCCAGCAGCTTCAGTGGGACAGGGGAGAACACTGAAGCTTTCTTT	TRBD1	.	TRBV7-9	TRBJ1-1
CASSNEGSAGQPQHF	TGCGCCAGCAGCAATGAAGGGTCCGCAGGTCAGCCCCAGCATTTT	.	.	TRBV5-1	TRBJ1-5
CASSLVGGRDGYTF	TGCGCCAGCAGCTTGGTAGGGGGCCGGGATGGCTACACCTTC	TRBD1	.	TRBV5-1	TRBJ1-2
CASSDTLTSGGAYNEQFF	TGCGCCAGCAGTGATACCCTTACTAGCGGGGGAGCCTACAATGAGCAGTTCTTC	TRBD2	.	TRBV10-1	TRBJ2-1
CASSQRGVSGADNEQFF	TGCGCCAGCAGCCAAAGAGGCGTCAGCGGGGCCGACAATGAGCAGTTCTTC	TRBD2	.	TRBV4-3	TRBJ2-1
CASSIYVEGYSNQPQHF	TGTGCCAGTAGTATTTATGTGGAGGGTTATAGCAATCAGCCCCAGCATTTT	.	.	TRBV19	TRBJ1-5
CASTRSAGANTEAFF	TGCGCCAGCACCAGATCGGCCGGGGCGAACACTGAAGCTTTCTTT	.	.	TRBV5-1	TRBJ1-1
CASSLAGGYYNEQFF	TGCGCCAGCAGCTTAGCGGGAGGCTACTACAATGAGCAGTTCTTC	TRBD2	few	TRBV5-1	TRBJ2-1